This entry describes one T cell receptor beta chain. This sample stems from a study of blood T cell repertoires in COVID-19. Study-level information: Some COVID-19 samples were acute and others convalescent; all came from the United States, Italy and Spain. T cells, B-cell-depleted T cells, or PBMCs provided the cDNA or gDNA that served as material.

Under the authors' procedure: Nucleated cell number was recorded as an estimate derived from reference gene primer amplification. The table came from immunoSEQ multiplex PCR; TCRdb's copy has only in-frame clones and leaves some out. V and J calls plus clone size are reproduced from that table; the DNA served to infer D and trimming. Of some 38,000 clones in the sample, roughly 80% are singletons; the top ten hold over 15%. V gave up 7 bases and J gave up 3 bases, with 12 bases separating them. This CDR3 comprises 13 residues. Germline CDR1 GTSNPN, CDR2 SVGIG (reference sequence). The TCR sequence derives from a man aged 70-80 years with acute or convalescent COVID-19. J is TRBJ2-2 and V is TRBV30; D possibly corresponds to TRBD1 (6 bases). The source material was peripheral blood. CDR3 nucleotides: TGTGCCTTAACACAGGGTTACACCGGGGAGCTGTTTTTT. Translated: CALTQGYTGELFF.